This is a list of T cell receptor beta chains from one sample in a study of T-cell memory formation after mild COVID-19. MiXCR, applied by TCRdb to the 5' RACE reads, yields one record per CDR3 protein. The table has 45,000 to 55,000 distinct CDR3 sequences, about 7% seen once. The sample taken for sequencing was PBMCs or a T cell subset sorted from them (not recorded which). These receptors were obtained from a man between 18 and 35 years old who had mild COVID-19 (a few samples of this study predate the infection). Cell type and time point are not known. CDR3s leave out the opening cysteine and the closing phenylalanine or tryptophan. The order of the fields is CDR3 protein, J gene, V gene.

CDR3 protein: SARAGHFSAEAF
J gene: TRBJ1-1
V gene: TRBV20-1

CDR3 protein: ASSQDVAGNNEQF
J gene: TRBJ2-1
V gene: TRBV5-1

CDR3 protein: ASKKGAGELF
J gene: TRBJ2-2
V gene: TRBV12-3/TRBV12-4

CDR3 protein: ASTTGTGYGYT
J gene: TRBJ1-2
V gene: TRBV7-2

CDR3 protein: ATSAKRGFTDTQY
J gene: TRBJ2-3
V gene: TRBV24-1

CDR3 protein: ASRSNRGRETQY
J gene: TRBJ2-5
V gene: TRBV11-2

CDR3 protein: ASSFFAQPQH
J gene: TRBJ1-5
V gene: TRBV7-2

CDR3 protein: ASSGLSTDDQETQY
J gene: TRBJ2-5
V gene: TRBV6-2/TRBV6-3

CDR3 protein: ASSLVGGAEKLF
J gene: TRBJ1-4
V gene: TRBV7-9

CDR3 protein: SAPTSGASTDTQY
J gene: TRBJ2-3
V gene: TRBV20-1

CDR3 protein: SATGLADQETQY
J gene: TRBJ2-5
V gene: TRBV20-1

CDR3 protein: AWSPSGGYEQY
J gene: TRBJ2-7
V gene: TRBV30

CDR3 protein: ASSYQTVPRYNEKLF
J gene: TRBJ1-4
V gene: TRBV6-5

CDR3 protein: ASSTRSGRSSTDTQY
J gene: TRBJ2-3
V gene: TRBV12-3/TRBV12-4

CDR3 protein: SVGSGELF
J gene: TRBJ2-2
V gene: TRBV29-1

CDR3 protein: ASSALRGSAEAF
J gene: TRBJ1-1
V gene: TRBV7-3

CDR3 protein: ASSLTGGNTEAF
J gene: TRBJ1-1
V gene: TRBV7-2

CDR3 protein: ASSWAQQDTQY
J gene: TRBJ2-3
V gene: TRBV7-8

CDR3 protein: ASTPGRRGPIAEAF
J gene: TRBJ1-1
V gene: TRBV7-8

CDR3 protein: ASSGRIGKNIQY
J gene: TRBJ2-4
V gene: TRBV2

CDR3 protein: ASSPQTGGNYGYT
J gene: TRBJ1-2
V gene: TRBV7-2

CDR3 protein: ASSLEGKDSPLH
J gene: TRBJ1-6
V gene: TRBV5-1

CDR3 protein: ASSPSWGANTGELF
J gene: TRBJ2-2
V gene: TRBV12-3/TRBV12-4

CDR3 protein: ASSPPPYNEQF
J gene: TRBJ2-1
V gene: TRBV7-3